This paragraph covers one TCR beta chain sequence. A few counts support this clone. Its antigen is unknown. Per-base quality was not reported, and no clone a single base away is much larger than it. Per the publication, the time point label means: baseline before first vaccination. Vaccinee samples came from UK trials COV001 and COV002, including a single-blind randomized controlled phase 2/3 trial of AZD1222 (ChAdOx1 nCoV-19) in healthy adults. For TCRbeta chain sequencing, PBMC samples were collected from trial participants at day 0 and at day 28 after the second dose. These data originate in a study of T cell responses to AZD1222 COVID-19 vaccine (dated by TCRdb to about 2021). In terms of the full investigation: AZD1222 recipients whose second dose came at about 4 weeks and those whose second dose came at about 12 weeks were combined into one group, since spike-specific TCR depth and breadth did not differ between the two schedules. TCR sequencing covered fewer than 250 trial participants: nearly 210 given two doses of AZD1222 and 26 given two doses of MenACWY control vaccine. Trial participants were enrolled by age into subgroups of 18-55, 56-69 and 70-plus years, and roughly 160, 29 and 62 TCR-sequenced participants, respectively, were included in these subgroups. Broad study findings and their caveats: Because no samples from the day 14 peak response were available, repertoires could be characterized only after the peak T cell response. Epitopes outside the regions mutated in the B.1.351 and B.1.1.7 variants were reportedly recognized by nearly half of the unique spike-specific TCRs. Most participants were white British and females outnumbered males, and the authors suggested that clonal diversity may have been underestimated. A significant rise in spike-specific TCR breadth and depth was observed after two AZD1222 doses relative to day 0 and relative to MenACWY recipients. Conclusions about previously exposed vaccinees were limited because only six AZD1222 recipients were SARS-CoV-2 seropositive at baseline. The 56-69-year group was small, and its depth increase did not reach significance, likely because of low power. The whole spike protein was spanned by vaccine-associated CD4 TCRs, and dominant responses were seen in regions 160-218 and 743-854.

The CDR3 regions of human TCRbeta chains were analyzed by immunosequencing. Processing in the source paper ran as follows. TCRs in the repertoires were compared against a reference library of SARS-CoV-2-specific TCRs that had been generated with the MIRA antigen-specificity platform. Breadth was defined as the fraction of unique TCRs that were SARS-CoV-2-associated. Depth was defined as the fraction of total T cells that were SARS-CoV-2-associated. Using the MIRA data, each spike-specific TCR was mapped to the spike region that the TCR reacts to and placed in a CD4 or CD8 class. Log10-transformed breadth and depth values were compared by one-way ANOVA with Sidak's multiple comparisons tests. Held by TCRdb, this immuneACCESS table contains in-frame sequences only and omits some clones. Under half of the omission traces to an unresolved V gene where checked; the cause of the rest is unknown. That table furnishes V, J and clone size, whereas the DNA furnished D and trimming. This sample is represented by approximately 79,000 clones; around nine tenths of them were singletons. The ten largest clones take up roughly 15% of the sample.

The receptor comes from an adult in good health. The sequenced sample was peripheral blood, obtained on day 0 of AZD1222 vaccination.

In nucleotides, the sequence is TGTGCCAGCAGCCAAGTGGGACAGGGTGGTGAAGCTTTCTTT. Its amino acids are CASSQVGQGGEAFF. The V and J genes are TRBV3-1 (or the pseudogene TRBV3-2) and TRBJ1-1, with 9 bases matching TRBD1. Via the germline V gene (reference sequence), CDR1 is LGHDT and CDR2 YNNKEL. From its cysteine to its phenylalanine, the CDR3 spans 14 amino acids. CDR3 DNA is the only sequence kept; it has 42 bases, read in frame from the first base. Trimming leaves V shorter by 1 base and J shorter by 7 bases, with the junction holding 4 bases beyond the gene matches.